This TCR beta chain was documented in a study of blood T cells in healthy people across ages (dated by TCRdb to between 2015 and 2016). General notes on the study: In model experiments, roughly one uniquely barcoded TCR beta cDNA molecule per two T cells was captured by template switching. The study measured age-related changes in TCR beta repertoire diversity using deep sequencing normalized with unique cDNA molecular identifiers. The donors were divided into four age groups: young (average approximately 15 years), middle-aged (around 37), aged (approximately 62) and long-lived (roughly 82). Donors of different ages were randomly distributed across sequencing lanes to avoid experimental bias. For two donors (one aged 18 to 29 and one aged 80 or older), the study analyzed two additional independent replicas of 1 million unique cDNA reads from the same blood draw.

Libraries were built with 5' RACE. Sequencer: Illumina HiSeq 2500. The second PCR ran for roughly 7 to 11 cycles and used a J-beta primer mix along with a sample-barcoded 5' primer. A template-switch 5' adaptor carrying 12 random nucleotides introduced a unique molecular identifier onto each TCR beta cDNA molecule. At least 2.5 million CDR3-containing paired-end reads were obtained from each sample. First-strand cDNA synthesis was performed from all RNA using the Mint cDNA synthesis kit, with priming by a TRBC-specific oligonucleotide. After uracil-DNA glycosylase treatment, a first 18-cycle PCR used universal primers M1SS and BC2_uni_R on all cDNA. The authors processed their data as follows. For normalization, 1 million high-quality reads were randomly selected from each sample, with every read carrying a distinct molecular identifier. Instead of being binned into consensus sequences, reads with shared molecular identifiers were discarded. MiTCR, with a Q25 quality threshold and the strictest error-elimination algorithm, was used for CDR3 identification, clonotype clustering and error correction. A nonparametric unseen species model with Euler transformation was used to estimate a lower bound on total TCR beta diversity. The public reads were run again by TCRdb, first through fastp at Q25 and then through MiXCR, and only productive beta chains were kept. Merged by CDR3 protein, the rows form single entries marked with the most common genes and DNA. What appears here as the V and J calls and clone size reflects TCRdb's work, not the paper's. The sample table shows over 950,000 distinct CDR3 sequences, and less than 45% are seen once. About 12% of the sample rests with the top ten.

CDR1 SGDLS and CDR2 YYNGEE are derived from the germline V gene. Inclusive of the bounding cysteine and phenylalanine, the CDR3 is 14 residues long. The sequence is cut down to CDR3 DNA, 42 bases in frame from base 1. V is cut by 3 bases and J by 4 bases, and the space between the germline ends is 12 bases. Systemically healthy Caucasian individuals from Russia, roughly 40 in total and aged about 6 to 95 years, were included as donors. Each donor gave roughly 9 milliliters of peripheral blood, drawn into EDTA-treated Vacutainer tubes. Ficoll-Paque density-gradient centrifugation was used to isolate PBMCs, with at least 7 million per sample. Trizol reagent was used to extract total RNA from PBMCs, with at least 5.5 micrograms per sample. The percentages of naive CD45RAhigh/CD27high T cells were determined by flow cytometry on a PBMC aliquot from every donor. The table lists this clonotype with a few counts. This receptor's antigen is unknown. Base qualities were left out, and no much larger clone turns up one base away.

Beyond this particular receptor, the publication reports: Donor CMV infection status was unknown, potentially confounding age-related changes in expanded clonotypes. Estimates of total diversity from one million sequenced T cells were regarded as lower bounds and underestimates. Observed TCR beta diversity per million T cells fell roughly linearly with age, and a significant reduction was already apparent by age about 43. Observed TCR beta diversity correlated strongly with the percentage of naive T cells measured by flow cytometry. Compared with the aged group, more naive CD4+ T cells, fewer expanded clones and increased TCR diversity were shown by the long-lived group, suggesting age selection. Because profiling used bulk unsorted PBMCs, naive and antigen-experienced compartments could not be compared conclusively.

The TCR sequence derives from a man aged 18 to 29 in good health. The sequence links TRBV9 to TRBJ2-3; the D segment could be TRBD1, given 6 matching bases. The sequencing input was blood. The CDR3 protein sequence reads: CASSALTGSDTQYF. The nucleotides read TGTGCCAGCAGCGCCTTAACAGGGTCAGATACGCAGTATTTT.